Shown below are 16 T cell receptor beta chains from a single sample sequenced in a study of T cell repertoires in cytomegalovirus infection. Antigens for these TCRs are unknown. TCRdb itself ran the reads through MiXCR, one entry per CDR3 protein. Here the sample spans approximately 300,000 distinct CDR3 sequences, around a quarter being singletons. This specimen consisted of cultured PBMCs, obtained from culture after CMV antigen stimulation. These receptors all stem from a human donor in good health (CMV status not recorded). Some clones in this sample may be carry-over from other donors' samples.

The chain recombines TRBV5-1 with TRBJ2-1; D remains ambiguous. Germline V gene data show CDR1 as SGHRS and CDR2 as YFSETQ. The CDR3 consists of 14 residues. V was trimmed by 4 bases and J by 12 bases, leaving 20 bases between them. This chain's CDR3 is CASSPGPRVFGQFF. The CDR3 DNA reads as TGCGCCAGCAGCCCCGGACCTAGGGTGTTTGGGCAGTTCTTC.

Many counts were recorded for this clonotype. This sequence joins TRBV7-8 and TRBJ1-2; TRBD1 agrees at 9 bases. The CDR3 runs 16 residues. Trimming cost V 4 bases and J 3 bases; bases outside gene matches: 9. Germline CDR1 SGHVS, CDR2 FQNEAQ. CDR3 DNA: TGTGCCAGCAGCTCCGGGACAGGGACTCTCGACTATGGCTACACCTTC. It yields the protein CASSSGTGTLDYGYTF.

As concerns this clonotype: This likely comes from a read error, as the CDR3 has no conserved phenylalanine or tryptophan at its end. The J gene is TRBJ2-1, the V gene TRBV7-2; 7 bases fit TRBD2. CDR3 length: 15 residues. CDR1 is SGHTA and CDR2 is FQGNSA in the germline V gene. J was trimmed by 5 bases and V by 6 bases; bases with no gene match: 10. CDR3 residues: CASRSAGSLDNEQFL. The CDR3 nucleotides are TGTGCCAGCAGATCAGCGGGGAGTCTCGACAATGAGCAGTTCCTC.

The chain links TRBV9 to TRBJ2-2; D unresolved. Germline V gene sequence: CDR1 SGDLS, CDR2 YYNGEE. CDR3 length: 15 residues. The V end lost 2 bases, the J end lost 0 bases, and 8 bases lay between the germline ends. CDR3 sequence (DNA): TGTGCCAGCAGCGTTGCCAATACGAACACCGGGGAGCTGTTTTTT. It translates to CASSVANTNTGELFF. Filled out from reference TRBV9 and TRBJ2-2, the complete variable domain reads DSGVTQTPKHLITATGQRVTLRCSPRSGDLSVYWYQQSLDQGLQFLIQYYNGEERAKGNILERFSAQQFPDLHSELNLSSLELGDSALYFCASSVANTNTGELFFGEGSRLTVL.

The J gene is TRBJ2-1, the V gene TRBV6-5; possible D gene TRBD1, 6 bases. This CDR3 has 17 amino acids. Trimming took 0 bases from V and 2 from J, leaving 14 bases between them. The germline V gene has CDR1 MNHEY and CDR2 SVGAGI. CDR3 in amino acids: CASSYSSGRGAYNEQFF. CDR3 in DNA: TGTGCCAGCAGTTACTCGAGCGGCAGGGGCGCCTACAATGAGCAGTTCTTC.

In its sample, this clonotype was seen a few times. This rearrangement joins TRBV7-3 to TRBJ2-7; 9 positions match TRBD2. J was trimmed by 0 bases and V by 3 bases; bases with no gene match: 3. The germline CDR1 and CDR2 sequences are SGHTA and FQGTGA. CDR3 length equals 15 residues. The CDR3 is CASSFVTSGSYEQYV. The DNA of the CDR3 is TGTGCCAGCAGCTTTGTGACTAGCGGCTCCTACGAGCAGTACGTC.

The rearrangement links TRBV12-3 or TRBV12-4 to TRBJ2-5, with TRBD2 as a possible D gene (5 bases). V was cut by 3 bases and J by 14 bases, with 19 bases left in between. CDR3 length equals 13 residues. Here the CDR3 DNA reads TGTGCCAGCAGTTTTGGTTCGAGGGAGAACCCCTACTTC. As protein: CASSFGSRENPYF.

The chain couples TRBV28 to TRBJ1-2; a weak D match, TRBD1 (6 bases). Germline CDR1 and CDR2: MDHEN and SYDVKM. The length of the CDR3 is 13 residues. V was pared by 3 bases and J by 4 bases, with 9 bases between. The chain's CDR3 is CASSLGGTYGYTF. The DNA for the CDR3 is TGTGCCAGCAGTTTGGGGGGCACCTATGGCTACACCTTC.

The table lists this clonotype with a count of one. The chain couples TRBV9 to TRBJ2-2; the D gene is possibly TRBD2 (5 bases). This CDR3 is built from 13 residues. CDR1 is SGDLS and CDR2 is YYNGEE in the germline V gene. V was cut by 5 bases and J by 6 bases, with 11 bases left in between. CDR3: CASSLKEAGELFF. The CDR3 DNA reads TGTGCCAGCAGTCTTAAGGAGGCCGGGGAGCTGTTTTTT.

This clonotype occurred a few times. The chain has TRBV4-2 and TRBJ1-2; D is possibly TRBD1 (6 bases). Germline V lookup: CDR1 LGHNA, CDR2 YNFKEQ. V was trimmed by 5 bases and J by 7 bases, leaving 17 bases between them. This CDR3 contains 14 residues. The CDR3 sequence is CASSDTGNSGGYTF. The DNA for the CDR3 is TGTGCCAGCAGCGACACAGGGAACTCTGGTGGCTACACCTTC.

This clonotype was seen repeatedly, ten times or more. The chain couples TRBV7-2 to TRBJ2-3; the D gene could be TRBD1 or TRBD2 (6 bases each). The CDR3 has 13 amino acids. CDR1 SGHTA and CDR2 FQGNSA come from the germline V gene. V was clipped by 4 bases and J by 6 bases, with 11 bases between them. The CDR3 DNA sequence: TGTGCCAGCAGCTCCCGGAGGGGGGATACGCAGTATTTT. It codes for CASSSRRGDTQYF.

The chain couples TRBV30 to TRBJ2-1; possibly TRBD2 for D (5 bases). Trimming removed 5 bases from V and 12 bases from J, with 17 bases in between. This CDR3 is 12 amino acids long. Germline CDR1 is GTSNPN and CDR2 is SVGIG (reference sequence). The CDR3 protein is CAWAWMSSGQFF. The CDR3 nucleotides are TGTGCCTGGGCCTGGATGTCCAGCGGGCAGTTCTTC.

V usage is TRBV12-5 and J usage is TRBJ2-2, with 14 bases that match TRBD2. CDR3 length: 17 residues. In germline, CDR1 is LGHNT, CDR2 FRNRAP. After removal of 6 bases from V and 3 bases from J, the junction contained 6 bases not matched to a gene. DNA of the CDR3: TGTGCTAGTGGCGGGGGACTAGCGGGAGCCCACACCGGGGAGCTGTTTTTT. Its protein is CASGGGLAGAHTGELFF.

This clonotype appeared a few times. The V call is TRBV6-1, the J call TRBJ2-2, with 8 bases fitting TRBD1. V shed 3 bases and J 8 bases; nucleotides not matched to a gene: 8. This CDR3 comprises 15 residues. From germline, CDR1 is MNHNS and CDR2 SASEGT. The CDR3 spells CASSEIGQGEGELFF. The CDR3 bases are TGTGCCAGCAGTGAGATTGGACAGGGAGAAGGGGAGCTGTTTTTT.

This clonotype was detected ten times or more. V usage is TRBV27 and J usage is TRBJ1-5; D is possibly TRBD1 (5 bases). The CDR3 extends over 19 amino acids. Trimming took off 5 bases at V and 0 bases at J, with 23 bases between the two ends. Germline assignment: CDR1 MNHEY and CDR2 SMNVEV (reference sequence). Here the CDR3 reads CASSPDRPGTKRSNQPQHF. Here the CDR3 DNA reads TGTGCCAGCAGTCCGGACCGGCCAGGGACCAAACGTAGCAATCAGCCCCAGCATTTT.

The J gene is TRBJ2-5, the V gene TRBV5-1, with D perhaps TRBD1 (5 bases). CDR3 length: 14 amino acids. V shed 4 bases and J shed 1 base, with 11 bases lying between them. CDR1 and CDR2 from the germline V gene are SGHRS and YFSETQ. The CDR3 region has the DNA TGCGCCAGCAGCGCGTCGCAGGGCCAAGAGACCCAGTACTTC. Protein sequence: CASSASQGQETQYF.